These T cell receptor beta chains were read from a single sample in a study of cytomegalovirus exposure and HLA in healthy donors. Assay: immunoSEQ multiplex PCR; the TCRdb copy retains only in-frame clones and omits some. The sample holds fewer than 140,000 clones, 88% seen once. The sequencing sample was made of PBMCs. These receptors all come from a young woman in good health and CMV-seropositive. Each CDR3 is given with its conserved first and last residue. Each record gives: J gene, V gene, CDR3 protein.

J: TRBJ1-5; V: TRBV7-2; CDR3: CASSDAGGIGNQPQHF
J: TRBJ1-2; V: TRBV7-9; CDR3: CASRSQAQLNYGYTF
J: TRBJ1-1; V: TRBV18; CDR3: CASEMDSVNTEAFF
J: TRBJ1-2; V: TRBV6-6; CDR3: CASIRGQGNGYTF
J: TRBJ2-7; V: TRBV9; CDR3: CASSVAPGRQVNEQYF
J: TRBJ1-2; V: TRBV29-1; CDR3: CSVEEGTGGGARGYTF
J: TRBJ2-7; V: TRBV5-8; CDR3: CASSAGPYEQYF
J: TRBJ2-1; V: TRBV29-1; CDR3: CSVKQVLLNNEQFF
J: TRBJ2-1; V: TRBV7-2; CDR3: CASSSQGAGAIYNEQFF
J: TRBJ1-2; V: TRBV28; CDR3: CAIRTAHTTYGYTF
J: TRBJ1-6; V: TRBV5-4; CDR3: CASSLAGQGAWSPLHF
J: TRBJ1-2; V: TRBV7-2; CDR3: CASSYGQGVGGYTF
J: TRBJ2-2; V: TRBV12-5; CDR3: CASGLNTGELFF
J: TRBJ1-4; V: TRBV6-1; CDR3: CASIAGVVGEKLFF
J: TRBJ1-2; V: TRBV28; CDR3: CASHGATGNYGYTF
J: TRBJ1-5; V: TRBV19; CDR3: CASSTGGRAWGQPQHF
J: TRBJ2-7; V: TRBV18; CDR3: CASSPPAGAEEQYF
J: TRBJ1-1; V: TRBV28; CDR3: CASSLSGYTEAFF
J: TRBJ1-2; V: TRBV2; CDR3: CASSEGQGNYGYTF
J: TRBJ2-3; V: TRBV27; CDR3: CASSYSGPGTQYF
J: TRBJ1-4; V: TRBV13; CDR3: CASSLGGADEKLFF
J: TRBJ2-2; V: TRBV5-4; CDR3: CASSLARAVGGELFF
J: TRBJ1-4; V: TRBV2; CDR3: CASSGGRTAANEKLFF
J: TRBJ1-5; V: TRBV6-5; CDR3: CASSGGQGVEQPQHF
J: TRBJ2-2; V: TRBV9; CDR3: CASSVGSGGGELFF
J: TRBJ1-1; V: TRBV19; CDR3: CASRPWDRATEAFF
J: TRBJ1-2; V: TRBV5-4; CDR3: CASSLDGGDYGYTF
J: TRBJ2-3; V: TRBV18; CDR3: CASSPPNRGGSDTQYF
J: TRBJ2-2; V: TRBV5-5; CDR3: CASSLTDRVNTGELFF
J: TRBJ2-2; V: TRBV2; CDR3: CASQTENTGELFF
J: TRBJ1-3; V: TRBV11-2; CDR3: CASSLWQGALNTIYF
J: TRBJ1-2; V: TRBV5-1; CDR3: CASSFGPEFPSGYTF
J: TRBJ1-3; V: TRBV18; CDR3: CASSPPQAPGNTIYF
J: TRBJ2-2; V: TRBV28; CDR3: CASSGSRNTGELFF
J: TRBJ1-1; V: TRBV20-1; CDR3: CSAPGFEAFF
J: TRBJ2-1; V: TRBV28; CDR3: CASSFPRGRGDNEQFF
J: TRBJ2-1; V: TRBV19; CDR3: CASKSGGPSEQFF
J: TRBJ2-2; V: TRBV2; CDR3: CASRTPGLLSGELFF
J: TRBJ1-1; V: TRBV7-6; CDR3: CASSLEAGYRYTEAFF
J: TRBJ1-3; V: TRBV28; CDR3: CASSLETAAGNTIYF
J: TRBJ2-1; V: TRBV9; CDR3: CASSVGDFRNEQFF
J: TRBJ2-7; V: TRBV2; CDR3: CASSPGGTGGYEQYF
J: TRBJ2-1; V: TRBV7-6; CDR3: CASSPPLAGGPIDEQFF